The 16 T cell receptor beta chains listed next were all sequenced from one sample in a study of blood T cell repertoires in COVID-19. The data were produced by immunoSEQ multiplex PCR, yet TCRdb's version contains in-frame clones alone and is incomplete. The sample holds about 62,000 clones, roughly 71% seen once. Specimen: peripheral blood. These receptors originate from a woman aged 50 to 65 with active or convalescent COVID-19.

The V and J genes are TRBV15 and TRBJ2-1; TRBD2 aligns across 11 bases. The CDR3 length is 14 residues. CDR1 LNHNV and CDR2 YYDKDF come from the germline V gene (reference sequence). The V gene end was trimmed by 8 bases and the J gene end by 7 bases; junction bases not matched to a gene: 7. The CDR3 DNA reads TGTGCCACCGCCACTAGCGGGAGAGGGAATGAGCAGTTCTTC. Translated: CATATSGRGNEQFF.

The CDR3 spells CASSLGQDPYEQYF. For the CDR3, the DNA is TGTGCCAGTAGTCTTGGACAGGACCCCTACGAGCAGTACTTC. This chain connects TRBV19 to TRBJ2-7; 7 bases align to TRBD1. With V trimmed by 5 bases and J by 2 bases, 6 bases remained unmatched. This CDR3 has 14 amino acids. Germline V gene data show CDR1 as LNHDA and CDR2 as SQIVND (reference sequence).

V usage is TRBV11-2 and J usage is TRBJ1-1; weak D call: TRBD1 (6 bases). CDR3 length equals 14 residues. CDR1 is SGHAT and CDR2 is FQNNGV in the germline V gene. V shed 4 bases and J shed 5 bases, with 14 bases lying between them. CDR3 nucleotide sequence: TGTGCCAGCAGCTATAGCGGGGGGCAAACTGAAGCTTTCTTT. This encodes CASSYSGGQTEAFF.

This chain connects TRBV4-2 to TRBJ2-7, with 10 nucleotides matching TRBD2. After removal of 0 bases from V and 2 bases from J, the junction contained 4 bases not matched to a gene. Germline CDR1 LGHNA, CDR2 YNFKEQ. The CDR3 spans 16 residues. The CDR3 bases are TGTGCCAGCAGCCAAGATTTAAGCGGGAGGGCCTACGAGCAGTACTTC. Translation: CASSQDLSGRAYEQYF.

The rearrangement uses TRBV2 and TRBJ2-5, with TRBD1 matching 7 bases. The CDR3 spans 16 residues. Losses at the gene ends were 0 bases for V and 4 bases for J; bases not matched to a gene: 8. Per the germline V gene, CDR1 is SNHLY and CDR2 is FYNNEI. The CDR3, as DNA: TGTGCCAGCAGTGAAGCGCTTGTCAGGGGGAGAGAGACCCAGTACTTC. This encodes CASSEALVRGRETQYF.

Here the CDR3 reads CASSTYSGRAYEQYF. DNA for the CDR3: TGTGCCAGCAGCACCTATAGCGGGAGGGCCTACGAGCAGTACTTC. The chain links TRBV5-6 to TRBJ2-7, with 11 positions matching TRBD2. With 4 bases clipped from V and 2 bases from J, the junction kept 5 bases outside the gene matches. This CDR3 has 15 amino acids. Per germline, CDR1 SGHDT and CDR2 YYEEEE.

J is TRBJ1-5 and V is TRBV28; TRBD1 is a possible D gene (5 bases). Germline V gene sequence: CDR1 MDHEN, CDR2 SYDVKM. V lost 3 bases and J lost 5, with 14 bases in between. The CDR3 loop spans 15 amino acids. The CDR3 DNA is TGTGCCAGCAGTTTTAGGGGTGCAGGGCATCAGCCCCAGCATTTT. Translating gives CASSFRGAGHQPQHF.

This chain connects TRBV10-3 to TRBJ2-7; TRBD2 aligns across 12 bases. Losses at the gene ends were 6 bases for V and 2 bases for J; bases not matched to a gene: 8. From germline, CDR1 is ENHRY and CDR2 SYGVKD. The CDR3 sequence is 16 residues long. For the CDR3, the DNA is TGTGCCATCAGAGACTCCAGACTAGCGGGAGCCTACGAGCAGTACTTC. This sequence encodes CAIRDSRLAGAYEQYF.

The chain couples TRBV6-1 to TRBJ2-1; TRBD2 matches 13 bases. The CDR3 consists of 19 residues. The germline gives CDR1 MNHNS, CDR2 SASEGT. Trimming at V came to 3 bases and at J to 0 bases, leaving 8 bases not matched to a gene. The chain's CDR3 is CASSDTGLAGTSSYNEQFF. The CDR3 region has the DNA TGTGCCAGCAGTGACACGGGACTAGCGGGGACGAGCTCCTACAATGAGCAGTTCTTC.

V is TRBV6-1 and J is TRBJ2-2; D is unclear. The germline V gene encodes CDR1 MNHNS and CDR2 SASEGT. CDR3 length: 13 amino acids. V was cut by 2 bases and J by 6 bases, with 7 bases left in between. The CDR3 is CASSEYESGELFF. The CDR3 region has the DNA TGTGCCAGCAGTGAATACGAGTCCGGGGAGCTGTTTTTT.

This clone appeared once. The chain is built from TRBV5-4 and TRBJ1-4; 8 nucleotides align to TRBD1. CDR3 length: 15 amino acids. Germline V gene sequence: CDR1 SGHNT, CDR2 YYREEE (reference sequence). Germline trimming cut 3 bases from V and 5 bases from J; bases unmatched to any gene: 6. CDR3 sequence reads: CASSSGQAKNEKLFF. The CDR3 DNA follows: TGTGCCAGCAGCTCGGGACAGGCCAAGAATGAAAAACTGTTTTTT.

The chain has TRBV18 and TRBJ2-5, with D perhaps matching TRBD1 (5 bases). V was trimmed by 6 bases and J by 1 base, leaving 9 bases between them. The germline gives CDR1 KGHSH, CDR2 LQKENI. This CDR3 contains 13 residues. CDR3 amino acids: CASSLDSQETQYF. Here the CDR3 DNA reads TGTGCCAGCTCCCTCGACAGCCAAGAGACCCAGTACTTC.

J is TRBJ2-1 and V is TRBV5-4; TRBD2 matches 16 bases. This CDR3 comprises 19 residues. Losses at the gene ends were 0 bases for V and 9 bases for J; bases not matched to a gene: 12. The V gene's germline CDR1 is SGHNT and CDR2 YYREEE (reference sequence). The CDR3, as DNA: TGTGCCAGCAGCTTGGCCCGCGGGACTAGCGGGAGGGCCCAGAGTGAGCAGTTCTTC. Protein sequence: CASSLARGTSGRAQSEQFF.

The rearrangement joins TRBV9 to TRBJ1-1, with unresolved D. From germline, CDR1 is SGDLS and CDR2 YYNGEE. The germline V and J ends were trimmed by 1 base and 0 bases, with 4 bases remaining between them. The CDR3 extends over 13 amino acids. This CDR3 reads CASSVSLNTEAFF. The CDR3 DNA is TGTGCCAGCAGCGTATCCTTGAACACTGAAGCTTTCTTT.

The rearrangement uses TRBV3-1 (or the pseudogene TRBV3-2) and TRBJ1-5; TRBD1 is a possible D gene (5 bases). The CDR3 loop spans 14 amino acids. Deletions cut 4 bases from V and 4 bases from J, with 11 bases between. Germline lookup yields CDR1 LGHDT and CDR2 YNNKEL (reference sequence). In DNA form, the CDR3 reads TGTGCCAGCAGCCGGGGAAGACAGAATCAGCCCCAGCATTTT. The encoded protein is CASSRGRQNQPQHF.

The chain employs TRBV7-2 and TRBJ1-2; D gene ambiguous. CDR3 length: 14 residues. Per germline, CDR1 SGHTA and CDR2 FQGNSA. The V end was cut by 2 bases, the J end by 0 bases, with 7 bases between. CDR3 in amino acids: CASSLYGANYGYTF. CDR3 bases: TGTGCCAGCAGCTTATACGGAGCTAACTATGGCTACACCTTC.